The 29 T cell receptor beta chains presented below share a single source sample, sequenced in a study of control samples from healthy donors and cancer patients. TCRdb's table, derived via immunoSEQ multiplex PCR, lists solely in-frame clones and lacks some. This sample has about 100,000 clones, with around four fifths found just once. Sequenced: blood. Receptors originate from a man aged 30 to 45 in good health.

This clone came up once. The rearrangement links TRBV5-1 to TRBJ1-6; possible D gene TRBD1, 6 bases. V lost 5 bases to trimming and J lost 13 bases, with 16 bases between them. Germline V gene data show CDR1 as SGHRS and CDR2 as YFSETQ. This CDR3 region has 13 residues. CDR3 region: CASRGGLNVPLHF. In DNA form, the CDR3 reads TGCGCCAGCAGAGGGGGGCTTAATGTCCCCCTCCACTTT.

As to this clone: An end of the junction does not agree with germline; a read error may underlie this. This chain uses TRBV5-6 with TRBJ2-4; TRBD2 agrees at 7 bases. Germline lookup yields CDR1 SGHDT and CDR2 YYEEEE. This CDR3 comprises 12 residues. The CDR3 loop reads CASILPGSGSIF. CDR3 coding DNA: TGTGCCAGCATCCTTCCAGGTAGCGGGTCAATTTTC.

The chain is built from TRBV4-2 and TRBJ1-1; D is uncertain. The CDR3 is made up of 13 amino acids. Trimming took off 6 bases at V and 6 bases at J, with 14 bases between the two ends. Germline CDR1 and CDR2: LGHNA and YNFKEQ. DNA of the CDR3: TGTGCCAGCAGTCCGCCCCGTGCAGCTGAAGCTTTCTTT. Protein: CASSPPRAAEAFF.

This chain connects TRBV12-3 or TRBV12-4 to TRBJ1-2, with D uncertain. V was clipped by 3 bases and J by 6 bases, with 11 bases between them. The CDR3 consists of 13 residues. The CDR3 sequence is CASSFSGIDGYTF. The CDR3 DNA follows: TGTGCCAGCAGTTTTTCGGGGATTGATGGCTACACCTTC.

V gene TRBV18 combines with J gene TRBJ2-1, with 15 nucleotides matching TRBD2. Looked up from germline, CDR1 is KGHSH and CDR2 is LQKENI. The V segment lost 3 bases and the J segment 10 bases; nucleotides outside the gene matches: 7. This CDR3 has 16 amino acids. The CDR3 loop reads CASSPRTSGGAGEQFF. The DNA of the CDR3 is TGTGCCAGCTCACCCCGGACTAGCGGGGGGGCAGGAGAGCAGTTCTTC.

In this sample, this clone turned up once. This chain connects TRBV30 to TRBJ1-4, with a tentative D call TRBD1 (6 bases). This CDR3 spans 15 amino acids. V was cut by 3 bases and J by 4 bases, with 15 bases left in between. The germline V gene encodes CDR1 GTSNPN and CDR2 SVGIG (reference sequence). The CDR3 nucleotides read TGTGCCTGGAGAAAGGCGGGGGCGAGTAATGAAAAACTGTTTTTT. This codes for CAWRKAGASNEKLFF.

The CDR3 loop reads CASSPITGGNEQFF. The DNA of the CDR3 is TGTGCCAGCTCACCAATCACAGGCGGGAATGAGCAGTTCTTC. The gene calls are TRBV18 and TRBJ2-1; D may be TRBD1 or TRBD2 (5 bases each). The V gene's germline CDR1 is KGHSH and CDR2 LQKENI. Trimming pared 2 bases from V and 7 bases from J, leaving 12 bases between. The length of the CDR3 is 14 residues.

The chain recombines TRBV6-6 with TRBJ1-2, with 11 bases identical to TRBD1. V lost 0 bases, J lost 3 bases, and 3 bases stayed unmatched. CDR1 is MNHNY and CDR2 is SVGAGI in the germline V gene (reference sequence). This CDR3 is 16 amino acids long. The CDR3 here is CASSYSGQGADYGYTF. As DNA, the CDR3 is TGTGCCAGCAGTTACTCCGGACAGGGGGCAGACTATGGCTACACCTTC.

This chain links TRBV30 with TRBJ1-3, with 7 bases lining up with TRBD1. Trimming cost V 8 bases and J 3 bases; bases outside gene matches: 4. This CDR3 has 12 residues. CDR1 is GTSNPN and CDR2 is SVGIG in the germline V gene (reference sequence). The chain's CDR3 is CAHRQGGNTIYF. The CDR3 nucleotides are TGTGCCCATAGACAGGGTGGAAACACCATATATTTT. The complete variable domain, with remaining parts taken from reference TRBV30 and TRBJ1-3, reads SQTIHQWPATLVQPVGSPLSLECTVEGTSNPNLYWYRQAAGRGLQLLFYSVGIGQISSEVPQNLSASRPQDRQFILSSKKLLLSDSGFYLCAHRQGGNTIYFGEGSWLTVV.

The gene calls are TRBV5-1 and TRBJ1-5; D not certain. CDR1 is SGHRS and CDR2 is YFSETQ in the germline V gene. V lost 0 bases to trimming and J lost 0 bases, with 10 bases between them. This CDR3 has 16 amino acids. CDR3 nucleotides: TGCGCCAGCAGCTTGGGGGCCATCGATAGCAATCAGCCCCAGCATTTT. Its protein is CASSLGAIDSNQPQHF.

The rearrangement links TRBV9 to TRBJ1-6; D possibly corresponds to TRBD1 (6 bases). The ends were cut back, 1 base at V and 7 bases at J, with 9 bases in the middle. This CDR3 comprises 14 residues. Per germline, CDR1 SGDLS and CDR2 YYNGEE. The CDR3 protein is CASSVQGTNSPLHF. For the CDR3, the DNA is TGTGCCAGCAGCGTACAGGGGACCAATTCACCCCTCCACTTT.

The chain has TRBV27 and TRBJ2-7, with TRBD1 identical over 9 bases. CDR3 size: 13 residues. Per germline, CDR1 MNHEY and CDR2 SMNVEV (reference sequence). V lost 10 bases and J lost 2; bases outside the gene matches: 6. CDR3 sequence: CATGQGKTYEQYF. The CDR3 DNA follows: TGTGCCACGGGACAGGGAAAAACCTACGAGCAGTACTTC.

The chain recombines TRBV30 with TRBJ2-7; the D gene is possibly TRBD2 (7 bases). The germline V gene has CDR1 GTSNPN and CDR2 SVGIG (reference sequence). V lost 4 bases and J 3 bases, leaving 19 bases between the germline ends. The CDR3 consists of 15 residues. CDR3 coding DNA: TGTGCCTGGACCGTAGAAGGGGGGGATTTCTACGAGCAGTACTTC. Translation gives CAWTVEGGDFYEQYF.

The J gene is TRBJ1-2, the V gene TRBV28; D gene unclear. The CDR3 is 14 residues long. Trimming pared 2 bases from V and 3 bases from J, leaving 10 bases between. Germline V gene sequence: CDR1 MDHEN, CDR2 SYDVKM. CDR3 bases: TGTGCCAGCAGTTTAGGCGGACTTGACTATGGCTACACCTTC. This encodes CASSLGGLDYGYTF.

This sequence joins TRBV23-1 and TRBJ2-7; D ambiguous. TRBV23-1 is an ORF for which the function is uncertain. The CDR3 contains 13 residues. V dropped 2 bases and J dropped 5 bases, with 10 bases sitting between them. The CDR3 is CASSQPGSHEQYF. The CDR3 DNA follows: TGCGCCAGCAGTCAACCCGGGTCCCACGAGCAGTACTTC.

This clone was picked up one time. The chain couples TRBV12-3 or TRBV12-4 to TRBJ2-3; D ambiguous. V gave up 5 bases and J gave up 4 bases, with 7 bases separating them. The CDR3 contains 12 residues. The CDR3 nucleotides are TGTGCCAGCAGTCAAATAGCAGATACGCAGTATTTT. This translates into CASSQIADTQYF.

The chain links TRBV2 to TRBJ2-1; 9 bases are shared with TRBD2. The trim removed 10 bases at V and 7 bases at J, leaving 11 bases unmatched. CDR3 length equals 14 residues. Germline assignment: CDR1 SNHLY and CDR2 FYNNEI. The CDR3 region is CATRPSGAENEQFF. CDR3 DNA sequence: TGTGCCACCCGCCCTAGCGGGGCTGAAAATGAGCAGTTCTTC.

This rearrangement joins TRBV7-2 to TRBJ2-6, with D perhaps being TRBD1 or TRBD2 (5 bases each). This CDR3 has 14 amino acids. Germline CDR1 is SGHTA and CDR2 is FQGNSA. V dropped 4 bases and J dropped 14 bases, with 18 bases sitting between them. The DNA for the CDR3 is TGTGCCAGCAGCTCGGTACGGGGACCCCTGCTCCTGACTTTC. Translating gives CASSSVRGPLLLTF.

This clone was seen ten or more times. The chain combines TRBV2 with TRBJ1-1; perhaps TRBD1 as D (5 bases). This CDR3 has 12 residues. The V end lost 10 bases, the J end lost 1 base, and 10 bases lay between the germline ends. Germline lookup yields CDR1 SNHLY and CDR2 FYNNEI. CDR3 residues: CATTGQNTEAFF. CDR3 coding DNA: TGTGCCACAACCGGACAGAACACTGAAGCTTTCTTT. The full variable domain, with the rest looked up from reference TRBV2 and TRBJ1-1, is EPEVTQTPSHQVTQMGQEVILRCVPISNHLYFYWYRQILGQKVEFLVSFYNNEISEKSEIFDDQFSVERPDGSNFTLKIRSTKLEDSAMYFCATTGQNTEAFFGQGTRLTVV.

V and J are TRBV18 and TRBJ1-2; 9 bases line up with TRBD1. J lost 4 bases, V lost 3 bases, and 3 bases had no gene match. Per the germline V gene, CDR1 is KGHSH and CDR2 is LQKENI. The CDR3 contains 14 residues. In nucleotides, the CDR3 is TGTGCCAGCTCACCGGGACAGGGAACCTATGGCTACACCTTC. Its protein product is CASSPGQGTYGYTF.

The genes are TRBV12-5 and TRBJ2-2, with 9 nucleotides matching TRBD1. V dropped 5 bases and J dropped 3; count of bases not matched to a gene: 4. CDR1 is LGHNT, CDR2 FRNRAP, per germline. CDR3 length: 15 residues. The CDR3 DNA follows: TGTGCTAGTGGTCCGGGGGACAGGGACACCGGGGAGCTGTTTTTT. Translating gives CASGPGDRDTGELFF. The full variable domain, completed using reference TRBV12-5 and TRBJ2-2, is DARVTQTPRHKVTEMGQEVTMRCQPILGHNTVFWYRQTMMQGLELLAYFRNRAPLDDSGMPKDRFSAEMPDATLATLKIQPSEPRDSAVYFCASGPGDRDTGELFFGEGSRLTVL.

This clone was seen a handful of times. The rearrangement joins TRBV10-2 to TRBJ1-5; D not certain. Germline-derived CDR1 and CDR2 are WSHSY and SAAADI. The V end was cut by 0 bases, the J end by 4 bases, with 7 bases between. The CDR3 length is 14 residues. CDR3 in DNA: TGCGCCAGCAGTGAGTCTACACTTAATCAGCCCCAGCATTTT. Residues: CASSESTLNQPQHF.

The rearrangement links TRBV7-2 to TRBJ1-2, with a possible D match to TRBD1 (6 bases). The ends were cut back, 5 bases at V and 5 bases at J, with 12 bases in the middle. CDR3 length: 13 amino acids. Germline V lookup: CDR1 SGHTA, CDR2 FQGNSA. CDR3 sequence: CASSPTGLYGYTF. The CDR3 nucleotides read TGTGCCAGCAGCCCGACAGGTCTTTATGGCTACACCTTC. Combining the CDR3 with reference TRBV7-2 and TRBJ1-2 gives the whole variable domain GAGVSQSPSNKVTEKGKDVELRCDPISGHTALYWYRQSLGQGLEFLIYFQGNSAPDKSGLPSDRFSAERTGGSVSTLTIQRTQQEDSAVYLCASSPTGLYGYTFGSGTRLTVV.

The CDR3 sequence is CASSLTSGQTQYF. The CDR3 DNA sequence: TGTGCCAGCAGCTTAACTAGCGGGCAGACCCAGTACTTC. This chain joins TRBV7-9 and TRBJ2-5; 9 bases fit TRBD2. Per the germline V gene, CDR1 is SEHNR and CDR2 is FQNEAQ (reference sequence). CDR3 size: 13 residues. With V trimmed by 2 bases and J by 6 bases, 1 base remained unmatched.

The chain couples TRBV27 to TRBJ1-5; D gene uncertain. The CDR3 sequence is 12 residues long. V was trimmed by 2 bases and J by 10 bases, leaving 9 bases between them. From germline, CDR1 is MNHEY and CDR2 SMNVEV (reference sequence). The CDR3 coding sequence is TGTGCCAGCAGTTTACGCGATGGACCCCAGCATTTT. Translating gives CASSLRDGPQHF.

The chain has TRBV2 and TRBJ1-2; D gene ambiguous. Per germline, CDR1 SNHLY and CDR2 FYNNEI. The CDR3 extends over 14 amino acids. V was pared by 3 bases and J by 2 bases, with 10 bases between. Written as DNA, the CDR3 is TGTGCCAGCAGTGAGCTTACACGGAACTATGGCTACACCTTC. Its protein product is CASSELTRNYGYTF.

A single count supports this clone. The CDR3 bases are TGTGCCAGTAGTATAGACCCGACGCTAACCGGGGAGCTGTTTTTT. Translated: CASSIDPTLTGELFF. The chain combines TRBV19 with TRBJ2-2, with D uncertain. Trimming removed 0 bases from V and 5 bases from J, with 10 bases in between. The germline gives CDR1 LNHDA, CDR2 SQIVND (reference sequence). This CDR3 comprises 15 residues.

V and J are TRBV18 and TRBJ1-2; D remains unclear. The CDR3 runs to 13 residues. Germline CDR1 KGHSH, CDR2 LQKENI. Trimming removed 5 bases at V and 1 base at J, with 8 bases between. The CDR3 here is CASSSTVNYGYTF. The CDR3 DNA follows: TGTGCCAGCTCATCGACTGTTAACTATGGCTACACCTTC.

The CDR3 loop reads CASSPNGGYTEAFF. As DNA, the CDR3 is TGTGCCAGCAGTCCAAATGGGGGCTACACTGAAGCTTTCTTT. The V call is TRBV6-5, the J call TRBJ1-1, with D maybe TRBD1 (6 bases). Germline CDR1 and CDR2: MNHEY and SVGAGI. CDR3 length: 14 residues. Trimming stripped 5 bases from V and 3 bases from J, with 13 bases between.